The rows below give T cell receptor beta chains drawn from one sample of a study of PD-1 blockade in mismatch repair-deficient tumors. TCRdb keeps only in-frame clones here, not all; method: immunoSEQ multiplex PCR. In the table there are fewer than 100,000 clones, about 85% of which are singletons. The specimen comprised peripheral blood, sampled 12 weeks after starting pembrolizumab. These receptors all come from an adult with mismatch repair-deficient cancer. The CDR3 runs from the conserved cysteine through the conserved F or W. D genes are given only for firm matches. Clone size is stated in some rows and not others, as once, few, many or a class when expanded.

NA NA TRBJ2-2 TRBV4-1 CASSGTNTGELFF TGCGCCAGCAGCGGGACGAACACCGGGGAGCTGTTTTTT
NA NA TRBJ1-1 TRBV18 CASSLNSQGGTEAFF TGTGCCAGCTCCCTCAATTCTCAGGGAGGCACTGAAGCTTTCTTT
NA NA TRBJ1-3 TRBV7-6 CASSLDYGGNTIYF TGTGCCAGCAGCTTAGATTATGGTGGAAACACCATATATTTT
TRBD2 NA TRBJ2-7 TRBV27 CASRPAGTSGNYEQYF TGTGCCAGCAGGCCTGCCGGGACTAGCGGGAACTACGAGCAGTACTTC
NA once TRBJ2-1 TRBV2 CASRPFGRSQFF TGTGCCAGCAGGCCCTTCGGACGATCGCAGTTCTTC
TRBD1 NA TRBJ2-7 TRBV4-3 CASSQDEGQGIHYEQYF TGCGCCAGCAGCCAAGATGAGGGACAGGGTATCCACTACGAGCAGTACTTC
TRBD2 NA TRBJ2-7 TRBV11-2 CASSPRLAVDEQYF TGTGCCAGCAGCCCGAGACTAGCGGTGGACGAGCAGTACTTC
NA NA TRBJ1-1 TRBV9 CASSATGNTEAFF TGTGCCAGCAGCGCCACAGGGAACACTGAAGCTTTCTTT
NA NA TRBJ2-1 TRBV4-3 CASSQNGAGSYFYNEQFF TGCGCCAGCAGCCAAAACGGGGCTGGAAGTTACTTCTACAATGAGCAGTTCTTC
NA NA TRBJ1-1 TRBV11-3 CASSLTGVDEAFF TGTGCCAGCAGCTTGACCGGAGTCGATGAAGCTTTCTTT
TRBD1 NA TRBJ1-4 TRBV15 CATSRTGQGLEKLFF TGTGCCACCAGCAGAACGGGACAGGGGCTGGAAAAACTGTTTTTT
NA NA TRBJ1-2 TRBV29-1 CSALSAGYTF TGCAGCGCCTTGAGCGCTGGCTACACCTTC
NA NA TRBJ2-7 TRBV11-3 CASSSRGAVLHEQYF TGTGCCAGCAGCTCTCGAGGAGCGGTCCTACACGAGCAGTACTTC
NA NA TRBJ1-4 TRBV7-2 CASSLVEGPNEKLFF TGTGCCAGCAGCTTAGTGGAGGGGCCTAATGAAAAACTGTTTTTT
NA NA TRBJ2-7 TRBV5-3 CARRGSGTGNSSYEQYF TGTGCCAGAAGAGGGAGCGGTACAGGGAATTCGTCCTACGAGCAGTACTTC
TRBD2 NA TRBJ2-3 TRBV5-4 CASWDSGTPDTQYF TGTGCCAGCTGGGATAGCGGGACCCCAGATACGCAGTATTTT
NA NA TRBJ1-3 TRBV7-9 CASSLGRSSGNTIYF TGTGCCAGCAGCTTAGGCAGGAGCTCTGGAAACACCATATATTTT
NA NA TRBJ2-7 TRBV11-2 CASSKALPPYEQYF TGTGCCAGCAGCAAAGCACTTCCCCCCTACGAGCAGTACTTC
TRBD2 NA TRBJ2-1 TRBV5-1 CASSLYGRAIGDEQFF TGCGCCAGCAGCTTGTACGGGAGGGCCATAGGGGATGAGCAGTTCTTC
TRBD1 NA TRBJ2-1 TRBV4-1 CASSQKTGGSYNEQFF TGCGCCAGCAGCCAAAAAACAGGGGGCTCTTACAATGAGCAGTTCTTC
NA NA TRBJ2-7 TRBV5-6 CASSPYYEQYF TGTGCCAGCAGCCCCTACTACGAGCAGTACTTC
NA NA TRBJ1-2 TRBV30 CAWSGGFPYGYTF TGTGCCTGGAGTGGTGGCTTCCCCTATGGCTACACCTTC
TRBD1 NA TRBJ1-2 TRBV2 CASTSGTASLGYTF TGTGCCAGCACCTCCGGGACAGCAAGTCTTGGCTACACCTTC
NA NA TRBJ1-1 TRBV11-3 CASSTQDPGGGGTEAFF TGTGCCAGCAGCACCCAGGATCCGGGGGGCGGGGGCACTGAAGCTTTCTTT
TRBD1 few TRBJ1-5 TRBV19 CASSTDRGGNQPQHF TGTGCCAGTAGTACGGACAGGGGTGGCAATCAGCCCCAGCATTTT
TRBD2 NA TRBJ2-7 TRBV11-3 CASSRAAWTSEQYF TGTGCCAGCAGCCGGGCCGCCTGGACTAGCGAGCAGTACTTC
TRBD1 NA TRBJ1-1 TRBV6-1 CASSIPGQSTEAFF TGTGCCAGCAGTATACCGGGACAGAGCACTGAAGCTTTCTTT
TRBD2 once TRBJ2-7 TRBV7-8 CASSLGVSGIFSHEQYF TGTGCCAGCAGCTTAGGGGTTAGCGGGATCTTTAGCCACGAGCAGTACTTC
NA NA TRBJ1-2 TRBV25-1 CASSVGGNYGYTF TGTGCCAGCAGTGTAGGCGGAAACTATGGCTACACCTTC
NA NA TRBJ2-3 TRBV7-4 CASSQIRIGTTDTQYF TGTGCCAGCAGCCAGATACGTATAGGAACCACAGATACGCAGTATTTT
NA NA TRBJ2-7 TRBV19 CASSIQQGYEQYF TGTGCCAGTAGTATACAACAGGGCTACGAGCAGTACTTC
TRBD2 NA TRBJ2-1 TRBV5-1 CASSHPGLAEGREQFF TGCGCCAGCAGCCATCCCGGACTAGCGGAAGGTAGGGAGCAGTTCTTC
NA few TRBJ2-1 TRBV6-6 CASSLTRYNEQFF TGTGCCAGCAGCTTGACAAGGTACAATGAGCAGTTCTTC
TRBD1 NA TRBJ1-1 TRBV19 CASSINSGGTEAFF TGTGCCAGTAGTATCAACTCAGGGGGCACTGAAGCTTTCTTT
NA few TRBJ2-1 TRBV14 CASSRVSSYNEQFF TGTGCCAGCAGCCGAGTCAGCTCCTACAATGAGCAGTTCTTC